This T cell receptor beta chain was obtained from a study of blood T cells in healthy people across ages. Those donating, healthy Caucasian individuals from Russia, were aged roughly 6 to 95. Then a second PCR, running about 6 to 11 cycles, was carried out with a sample-barcoded 5' primer and a J-beta primer mix. TCRdb redid the calling of the 5' RACE reads with MiXCR, one entry per CDR3 protein. The sample yields about 1.5 million distinct CDR3 sequences, roughly two fifths seen once. V was pared by 6 bases and J by 6 bases, with 11 bases between. This CDR3 region has 12 residues. Germline CDR1 SNHLY, CDR2 FYNNEI. Points from the study as a whole: Considered underestimates were the diversity estimates obtained from one million T cells.

As to this clonotype: The antigen is unknown.

Material: blood. V gene TRBV2 combines with J gene TRBJ1-1; D is unresolved. The receptor comes from a woman between 18 and 30 years old in good health. The CDR3 nucleotides are TGTGCCAGCAGCCCCGGCCCAGCTGAAGCTTTCTTT. This translates into CASSPGPAEAFF.